These 12 T cell receptor beta chains were all obtained from the same sample, sequenced in a study of OX40 agonist ivuxolimab in advanced cancers. Profiling relied on immunoSEQ multiplex PCR, and the TCRdb table lists in-frame clones only, not all of them. The sample shows roughly 66,000 clones, about 80% of them seen only once. Here the sequenced sample was CD4+ or CD8+ T cells sorted from blood, taken in a trial of the OX40 agonist ivuxolimab. All receptors come from an adult with an advanced solid tumor such as melanoma, head and neck, liver or kidney cancer.

This clone was seen just once. This rearrangement joins TRBV4-1 to TRBJ2-1; the D is unclear. Trimming pared 2 bases from V and 0 bases from J, leaving 5 bases between. The CDR3 has 14 amino acids. Germline CDR1 is MGHRA and CDR2 is YSYEKL. Here the CDR3 reads CASSQTTSYNEQFF. In nucleotides, the CDR3 is TGCGCCAGCAGCCAAACGACCTCCTACAATGAGCAGTTCTTC.

This clone was seen just once. The CDR3 reads CASSFDNSPLHF. CDR3 DNA sequence: TGTGCCAGCAGCTTTGACAATTCACCCCTCCACTTT. The chain employs TRBV7-9 and TRBJ1-6; D call uncertain. CDR1 and CDR2 from the germline V gene are SEHNR and FQNEAQ (reference sequence). Trimming stripped 3 bases from V and 7 bases from J, with 4 bases between. The CDR3 has 12 amino acids.

The rearrangement joins TRBV20-1 to TRBJ1-1, with D hard to call. The germline V and J ends were trimmed by 3 bases and 7 bases, with 6 bases remaining between them. From germline, CDR1 is DFQATT and CDR2 SNEGSKA (reference sequence). This CDR3 contains 10 residues. The CDR3 bases are TGCAGTGCTAGGGACGTTGAAGCTTTCTTT. Its protein is CSARDVEAFF.

The chain employs TRBV5-1 and TRBJ2-5, with D perhaps matching TRBD2 (6 bases). Germline assignment: CDR1 SGHRS and CDR2 YFSETQ. CDR3 length equals 14 residues. Trimming stripped 0 bases from V and 3 bases from J, with 9 bases between. The CDR3 DNA is TGCGCCAGCAGCTTGGCCGGAGGGGAAGAGACCCAGTACTTC. Translating gives CASSLAGGEETQYF.

The DNA for the CDR3 is TGTGCCAGTAGTATCAGGACAGGGAGGACTGAAGCTTTCTTT. Its translation: CASSIRTGRTEAFF. This chain joins TRBV19 and TRBJ1-1, with 8 bases identical to TRBD1. Per the germline V gene, CDR1 is LNHDA and CDR2 is SQIVND (reference sequence). After removal of 3 bases from V and 5 bases from J, the junction contained 5 bases not matched to a gene. The CDR3 runs 14 residues.

V gene TRBV2 combines with J gene TRBJ2-2; TRBD1 or TRBD2 may be the D gene (6 bases each). V lost 8 bases and J lost 6, with 19 bases in between. The CDR3 has 15 amino acids. Germline V gene lookup returns CDR1 SNHLY and CDR2 FYNNEI. The CDR3 is CASGGGLQGPGELFF. CDR3 sequence (DNA): TGTGCCAGCGGAGGGGGTTTACAGGGCCCCGGGGAGCTGTTTTTT.

The chain is built from TRBV4-2 and TRBJ2-3; 7 positions match TRBD2. Trimming took 0 bases from V and 3 from J; bases not matched to a gene: 9. Germline V gene lookup returns CDR1 LGHNA and CDR2 YNFKEQ. This CDR3 comprises 17 residues. The CDR3 DNA follows: TGTGCCAGCAGCCAAGATATCCAGCGGGGAAGGACAGATACGCAGTATTTT. Residues: CASSQDIQRGRTDTQYF.

The chain carries TRBV30 and TRBJ1-4; TRBD1 might be the D (6 bases). The germline V and J ends were trimmed by 5 bases and 7 bases, with 14 bases remaining between them. Germline CDR1 is GTSNPN and CDR2 is SVGIG (reference sequence). The CDR3 sequence is 13 residues long. The CDR3 sequence: CAWARGPREKLFF. As DNA, the CDR3 is TGTGCCTGGGCTCGGGGGCCTCGTGAAAAACTGTTTTTT.

This chain joins TRBV7-9 and TRBJ1-6; TRBD1 aligns across 10 bases. This CDR3 has 14 amino acids. V gave up 8 bases and J gave up 6 bases; unmatched junction bases: 4. Germline CDR1 reads SEHNR; CDR2 reads FQNEAQ (reference sequence). DNA of the CDR3: TGTGCCAGCGGACAGGGGGTGCGTAATTCACCCCTCCACTTT. Amino acids: CASGQGVRNSPLHF.

This clone was seen a single time. The rearrangement links TRBV7-9 to TRBJ2-1; D ambiguous. Germline V gene lookup returns CDR1 SEHNR and CDR2 FQNEAQ (reference sequence). CDR3 length: 12 amino acids. V was cut by 1 base and J by 8 bases, with 6 bases left in between. CDR3 loop: CASSLVDDEQFF. The DNA of the CDR3 is TGTGCCAGCAGCTTAGTGGATGATGAGCAGTTCTTC.

This sequence joins TRBV4-3 and TRBJ2-7; 9 positions agree with TRBD1. With V trimmed by 3 bases and J by 3 bases, 6 bases remained unmatched. This CDR3 comprises 15 residues. The V gene's germline CDR1 is LGHNA and CDR2 YSLEER. CDR3 nucleotides: TGCGCCAGCAGCCAGTCACGACAGGGGGGCTACGAGCAGTACTTC. Its translation: CASSQSRQGGYEQYF.

The J gene is TRBJ1-2, the V gene TRBV23-1; D perhaps matches TRBD1 (6 bases). TRBV23-1 is identified as an open reading frame with a role that is uncertain. Trimming took off 7 bases at V and 0 bases at J, with 24 bases between the two ends. The CDR3 is 18 amino acids. Here the CDR3 reads CASTTRLRTGLSNYGYTF. The CDR3 DNA reads as TGCGCCAGCACCACCCGGCTCCGAACAGGGCTCTCTAACTATGGCTACACCTTC.